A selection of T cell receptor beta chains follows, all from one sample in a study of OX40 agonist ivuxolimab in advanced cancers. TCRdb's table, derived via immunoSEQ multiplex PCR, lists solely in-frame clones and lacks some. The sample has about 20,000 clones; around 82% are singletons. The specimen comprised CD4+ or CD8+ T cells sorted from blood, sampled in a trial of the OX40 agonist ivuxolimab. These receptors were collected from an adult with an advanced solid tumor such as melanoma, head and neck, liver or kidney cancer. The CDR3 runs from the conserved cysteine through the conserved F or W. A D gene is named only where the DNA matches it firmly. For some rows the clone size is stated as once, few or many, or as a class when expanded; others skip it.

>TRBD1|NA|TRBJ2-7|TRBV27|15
TGTGCCAGCAGTCCCCGGACAGGGGGCGGGTACGAGCAGTACTTC
CASSPRTGGGYEQYF
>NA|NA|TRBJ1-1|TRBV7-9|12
TGTGCCAGCAGCTTAGACGGTTCGAAAGCTTTCTTT
CASSLDGSKAFF
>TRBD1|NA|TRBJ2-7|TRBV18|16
TGTGCCAGCTCACCAGGGGGGACAGGGGTTTATAGCGAGCAGTACTTC
CASSPGGTGVYSEQYF
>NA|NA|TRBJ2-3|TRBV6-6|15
TGTGCCAGCAGCTCTGCAGGGGTGGGCACAGATACGCAGTATTTT
CASSSAGVGTDTQYF
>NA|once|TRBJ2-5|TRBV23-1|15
TGCGCCAGCAGACCCCCCTGGATCCGAAGGGAGACCCAGTACTTC
CASRPPWIRRETQYF
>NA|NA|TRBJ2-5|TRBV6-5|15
TGTGCCAGCAGTTACCCGCTATCGAGGAGAGGGACCCAGTACTTC
CASSYPLSRRGTQYF
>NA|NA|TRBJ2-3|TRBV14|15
TGTGCCAGCAGCCAGGCCCTTTGGCACACAGATACGCAGTATTTT
CASSQALWHTDTQYF
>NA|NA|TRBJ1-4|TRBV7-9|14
TGTGCCAGCAGCTTAGGGGTTGGTAATGAAAAACTGTTTTTT
CASSLGVGNEKLFF
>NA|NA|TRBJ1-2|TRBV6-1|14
TGTGCCAGCAGTCTTGGCAGGGGAACCTATGGCTACACCTTC
CASSLGRGTYGYTF
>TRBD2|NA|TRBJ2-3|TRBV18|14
TGTGCCAGCTCACCAGAGGGAGGGGAAGATACGCAGTATTTT
CASSPEGGEDTQYF
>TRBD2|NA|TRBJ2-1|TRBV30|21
TGTGCCTGGACCCGACAGCGAGGGGGTCGGACTAGCGGGAGTAGGTACAATGAGCAGTTCTTC
CAWTRQRGGRTSGSRYNEQFF
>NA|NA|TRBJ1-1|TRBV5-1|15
TGCGCCAGCAGCTTGGGAAGGGGAGGGAACAATGAAGCTTTCTTT
CASSLGRGGNNEAFF
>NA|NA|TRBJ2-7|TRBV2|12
TGTGCCAGCAGTGACACCACAGTAGTGCAGTACTTC
CASSDTTVVQYF
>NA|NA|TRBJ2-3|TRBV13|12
TGTGCCAGCAGCTTAAACTCAGATACGCAGTATTTT
CASSLNSDTQYF
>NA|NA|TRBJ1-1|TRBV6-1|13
TGTGCCAGCAGCCTTAACAGGGACACTGAAGCTTTCTTT
CASSLNRDTEAFF
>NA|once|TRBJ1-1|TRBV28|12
TGTGCCAGCAGTTTAGGGATCGGTGAAGCTTTCTTT
CASSLGIGEAFF
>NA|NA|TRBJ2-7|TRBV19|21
TGTGCCAGTAGTATAGTCGGGTACGCCGGACGAACCTCTTCCAAACCTTACGAGCAGTACTTC
CASSIVGYAGRTSSKPYEQYF
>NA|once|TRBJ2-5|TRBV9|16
TGTGCCAGCAGCACCACCCACGGTAGCGGACAAGAGACCCAGTACTTC
CASSTTHGSGQETQYF
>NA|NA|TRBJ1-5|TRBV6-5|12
TGTGCCAGCAGTCGGGGGGGTCAGCCCCAGCATTTT
CASSRGGQPQHF
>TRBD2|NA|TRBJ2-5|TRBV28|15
TGTGCCAGCAGTTCGACTAGCGGGAGGGCAGGGACCCAGTACTTC
CASSSTSGRAGTQYF
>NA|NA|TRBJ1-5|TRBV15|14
TGTGCCACCAGCAGAGATACGGGTAATCAGCCCCAGCATTTT
CATSRDTGNQPQHF
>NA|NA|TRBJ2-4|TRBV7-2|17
TGTGCCAGCAGCCCGGGCGGGGCCCCCTTAACCAAAAACATTCAGTACTTC
CASSPGGAPLTKNIQYF
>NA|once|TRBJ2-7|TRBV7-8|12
TGTGCCAGCAGCCTAGTCCTATACGAGCAGTACTTC
CASSLVLYEQYF
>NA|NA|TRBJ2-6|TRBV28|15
TGTGCCACGGGGGACTGGGGCTCTGGGGCCAACGTCCTGACTTTC
CATGDWGSGANVLTF
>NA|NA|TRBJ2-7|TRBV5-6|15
TGTGCCAGCAGCTTGGGGGGGCTACAGGGTTACGAGCAGTACTTC
CASSLGGLQGYEQYF
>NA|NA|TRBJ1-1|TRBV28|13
TGTGCCAGCAGTATCGGGGCGAACACTGAAGCTTTCTTT
CASSIGANTEAFF
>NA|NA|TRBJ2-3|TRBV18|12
TGTGCCAGCTCACCACAACCAGATACGCAGTATTTT
CASSPQPDTQYF
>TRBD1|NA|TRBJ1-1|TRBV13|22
TGTGCCAGCAGCCTACGCCAATCAAACTATAGGACAGGGGGCGAGGAGAGTACTGAAGCTTTCTTT
CASSLRQSNYRTGGEESTEAFF
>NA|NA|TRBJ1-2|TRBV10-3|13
TGTGCCATCAGCGGTGACAGGTCCTATGGCTACACCTTC
CAISGDRSYGYTF
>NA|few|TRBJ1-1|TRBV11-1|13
TGTGCCAGCAGCTTGGGGTTGAACACTGAAGCTTTCTTT
CASSLGLNTEAFF
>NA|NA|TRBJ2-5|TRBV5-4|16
TGTGCCAGCAGCCTCGGTGGAGGGTGGTTACAAGAGACCCAGTACTTC
CASSLGGGWLQETQYF
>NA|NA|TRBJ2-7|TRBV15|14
TGTGCCACCAGCAGAGCCGCCGGCCTCTACGAGCAGTACTTC
CATSRAAGLYEQYF
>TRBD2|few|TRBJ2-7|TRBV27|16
TGTGCCAGCAGTCCCTTAGCGGGGGGCCCAGTGGGCGAGCAGTACTTC
CASSPLAGGPVGEQYF